The rows below give T cell receptor beta chains drawn from one sample of a study of blood T cell repertoires in COVID-19. Sequencing was performed with immunoSEQ multiplex PCR; in TCRdb, only in-frame clones are kept and a portion is missing. The top ten clones hold less than 1.6% of a sample with 200,000 to 300,000 clones, about nine tenths of them seen once. Specimen: peripheral blood. These TCRs come from a woman in her 40s who had recovered from COVID-19. Each CDR3 is given with its conserved first and last residue. A D gene is named only where the DNA matches it firmly. Size is omitted from some rows. Given values are once, few, many or a class for expanded clones.

J: TRBJ1-2; size: -; V: TRBV24-1; D: TRBD1; DNA: TGTGCCACCAGTGATAATCTTACGGGACAGGGTTCCTTAAACTATGGCTACACCTTC; CDR3: CATSDNLTGQGSLNYGYTF
J: TRBJ2-5; size: -; V: TRBV11-2; D: -; DNA: TGTGCCAGCAGCTTAGTTCGTCAGAAAGAGACCCAGTACTTC; CDR3: CASSLVRQKETQYF
J: TRBJ1-5; size: -; V: TRBV2; D: TRBD1; DNA: TGTGCCAGCAGGCCCGGGACAGACTATTATAGCAATCAGCCCCAGCATTTT; CDR3: CASRPGTDYYSNQPQHF
J: TRBJ2-1; size: -; V: TRBV9; D: -; DNA: TGTGCCAGCAGCGCCGAAATTAGAAATGAGCAGTTCTTC; CDR3: CASSAEIRNEQFF
J: TRBJ1-1; size: -; V: TRBV6-5; D: -; DNA: TGTGCCAGCAGTTACTTCCAGGGGACGGACACTGAAGCTTTCTTT; CDR3: CASSYFQGTDTEAFF
J: TRBJ2-3; size: -; V: TRBV7-9; D: TRBD2; DNA: TGTGCCAGCAGCGAACGGACTAGCGGGGTATTTAGCACAGATACGCAGTATTTT; CDR3: CASSERTSGVFSTDTQYF
J: TRBJ2-5; size: -; V: TRBV6-1; D: TRBD2; DNA: TGTGCCAGCAGTGAACTAGCGGGGGGGCAAGAGACCCAGTACTTC; CDR3: CASSELAGGQETQYF
J: TRBJ1-1; size: -; V: TRBV29-1; D: -; DNA: TGCAGCGTTGATTCTAGGGGCCGCAAGAACACTGAAGCTTTCTTT; CDR3: CSVDSRGRKNTEAFF
J: TRBJ2-7; size: -; V: TRBV19; D: TRBD1; DNA: TGTGCCAGTAGTATCGACAGGGTCTCCGAGCAGTACTTC; CDR3: CASSIDRVSEQYF
J: TRBJ1-6; size: -; V: TRBV10-3; D: -; DNA: TGTGCCATCACCCACGCCTCGGGTTCACCCCTCCACTTT; CDR3: CAITHASGSPLHF
J: TRBJ1-2; size: once; V: TRBV7-8; D: TRBD1; DNA: TGTGCCAGCAGCTTGGACAGGGGGCCCTATGGCTACACCTTC; CDR3: CASSLDRGPYGYTF
J: TRBJ1-4; size: -; V: TRBV11-2; D: TRBD1; DNA: TGTGCCAGCAGCCGGAGACGAGGACAGGGGGCGATAACTAATGAAAAACTGTTTTTT; CDR3: CASSRRRGQGAITNEKLFF
J: TRBJ2-7; size: -; V: TRBV7-2; D: TRBD2; DNA: TGTGCCAGCAGCCGCGGTGCAGCGGGGGCTGGGAGTCAAGAGCAGTACTTC; CDR3: CASSRGAAGAGSQEQYF
J: TRBJ1-5; size: -; V: TRBV18; D: -; DNA: TGTGCCAGCTCACCATCCGCAGGGATCAATCAGCCCCAGCATTTT; CDR3: CASSPSAGINQPQHF
J: TRBJ2-7; size: -; V: TRBV6-1; D: TRBD1; DNA: TGTGCCAGCAGTGAAGCGGGGACAGGACTCTACGAGCAGTACTTC; CDR3: CASSEAGTGLYEQYF
J: TRBJ2-7; size: -; V: TRBV29-1; D: -; DNA: TGCAGCGCCGACGACTCGTACGAGCAGTACTTC; CDR3: CSADDSYEQYF
J: TRBJ2-6; size: -; V: TRBV19; D: -; DNA: TGTGCCAGTAGTAACCCAGGGGACGAGTCTGGGGCCAACGTCCTGACTTTC; CDR3: CASSNPGDESGANVLTF
J: TRBJ1-2; size: once; V: TRBV6-5; D: -; DNA: TGTGCCAGCAGTTACGGACAGCGCTATGGCTACACCTTC; CDR3: CASSYGQRYGYTF